This record looks at one T cell receptor beta chain sequence and its context. The investigators reverse transcribed all of the isolated RNA, so they sequenced expressed TCRB transcripts. Roughly 3.6 million reads, on average, came from each naive, central memory and regulatory T cell sample. The method was immunoSEQ multiplex PCR; TCRdb's version includes in-frame clones alone and lacks a portion of them. The sample contains over 350,000 clones, around 16% of which appear only once. Per germline, CDR1 SGHTA and CDR2 FQGNSA. The J segment lost 0 bases and the V segment lost 5 bases, leaving 5 bases of the junction unmatched. The CDR3 extends over 16 amino acids. This entry comes from a study of beta chain features in type 1 diabetes. In the study overall: On cell yields, gender and age, patients and healthy donors were similar.

The J gene is TRBJ2-7, the V gene TRBV7-2; 12 bases map to TRBD2. This receptor was identified in a woman aged 18-29 years in good health. Sequenced material: naive CD4+ T cells from blood. The CDR3 region has the DNA TGTGCCAGCAGCCCTATGACTAGCGGGAGCTCCTACGAGCAGTACTTC. This encodes CASSPMTSGSSYEQYF.